This is a list of T cell receptor beta chains from one sample in a study of early T cells in non-severe SARS-CoV-2 infection. TCRdb re-called the 5' RACE reads with MiXCR, one entry per CDR3 protein. The table shows fewer than 60,000 distinct CDR3 sequences, with about 9.3% occurring only once. Sequences were obtained from whole blood. The receptors here all came from an adult who was a healthcare worker with PCR-confirmed SARS-CoV-2 infection or an uninfected control (not recorded which). The conserved cysteine and the conserved F or W are not part of the CDR3 here. Each record gives: V gene, clone size, CDR3 protein. Part of the rows lack a size; the others show once, few, many or a class for expanded clones.

v_gene: TRBV6-5
abundance: many
CDR3aa: ASSYGGQGFSPLH

v_gene: TRBV7-9
abundance: many
CDR3aa: ASSLGDWGPYGYT

v_gene: TRBV29-1
abundance: NA
CDR3aa: SGGHQNTEAF

v_gene: TRBV30
abundance: many
CDR3aa: AWTSGRTEAF

v_gene: TRBV12-3/TRBV12-4
abundance: many
CDR3aa: ASRGLIEAF

v_gene: TRBV28
abundance: many
CDR3aa: ATQVDYEQY

v_gene: TRBV20-1
abundance: many
CDR3aa: SAPPQGGYGYT

v_gene: TRBV4-2
abundance: NA
CDR3aa: ASSQRVSYEQY

v_gene: TRBV18
abundance: NA
CDR3aa: ASSHGETQY

v_gene: TRBV30
abundance: many
CDR3aa: AWSVSQFFDEQY

v_gene: TRBV20-1
abundance: many
CDR3aa: SAGGAHLLYEQY

v_gene: TRBV7-2
abundance: NA
CDR3aa: ASSFNSGNSDTQY

v_gene: TRBV7-9
abundance: many
CDR3aa: ASSLGTGGEKAF

v_gene: TRBV11-2
abundance: few
CDR3aa: ASSRRGLNTGELF

v_gene: TRBV28
abundance: many
CDR3aa: ASRRRLGAANEKLF

v_gene: TRBV29-1
abundance: few
CDR3aa: SVVGSGRASIQETQY

v_gene: TRBV11-2
abundance: NA
CDR3aa: ASSPRGHAGYT

v_gene: TRBV15
abundance: many
CDR3aa: ATSQVNYGYT

v_gene: TRBV29-1
abundance: NA
CDR3aa: SARDRSYEQY

v_gene: TRBV15
abundance: many
CDR3aa: ATSPGETSGIDTQY

v_gene: TRBV20-1
abundance: many
CDR3aa: SAESVGGSSYEQY

v_gene: TRBV7-3
abundance: few
CDR3aa: ASSSVPGEAF

v_gene: TRBV28
abundance: few
CDR3aa: ASSLSGGRGQETQY

v_gene: TRBV6-2/TRBV6-3
abundance: NA
CDR3aa: ASSLQPYTGELF

v_gene: TRBV29-1
abundance: NA
CDR3aa: SVGTVTSYEQY